This T cell receptor beta chain was identified during a study of long-term antiretroviral therapy in people with HIV. The run of the v3.0 immunoSEQ assay was at survey level. TCRdb's copy holds only in-frame clones and misses some; the assay was immunoSEQ multiplex PCR. The table shows 25,000 or so clones, with around four fifths occurring only once. Trimming stripped 5 bases from V and 2 bases from J, with 12 bases between. CDR3 length: 13 residues. Germline assignment: CDR1 SQVTM and CDR2 ANQGSEA. Sample: unsorted PBMCs, taken 0.8 years before starting antiretroviral therapy. This receptor was identified in a man younger than 35 with HIV. The V call is TRBV29-1, the J call TRBJ2-5; possible D gene TRBD2, 6 bases. Here the CDR3 reads CSVSMGTQETQYF. CDR3 nucleotide sequence: TGCAGCGTTTCAATGGGGACTCAAGAGACCCAGTACTTC.